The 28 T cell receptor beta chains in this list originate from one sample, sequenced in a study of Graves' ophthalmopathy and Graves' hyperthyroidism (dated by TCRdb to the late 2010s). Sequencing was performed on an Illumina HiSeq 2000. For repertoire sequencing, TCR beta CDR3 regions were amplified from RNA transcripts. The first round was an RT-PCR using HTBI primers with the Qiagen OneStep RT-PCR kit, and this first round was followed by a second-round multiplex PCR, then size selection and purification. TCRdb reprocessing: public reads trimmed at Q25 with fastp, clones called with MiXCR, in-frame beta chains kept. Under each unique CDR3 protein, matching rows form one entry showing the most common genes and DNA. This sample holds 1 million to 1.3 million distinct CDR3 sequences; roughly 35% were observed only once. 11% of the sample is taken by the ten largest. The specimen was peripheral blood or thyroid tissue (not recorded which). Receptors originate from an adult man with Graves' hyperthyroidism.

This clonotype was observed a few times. As DNA, the CDR3 is TGCAGCGTTGCGGGGAGGGGATATGAAAAACTGTTTTTT. Its translation: CSVAGRGYEKLFF. The chain uses TRBV29-1 and TRBJ1-4; tentative D call: TRBD1 (5 bases). Germline CDR1 reads SQVTM; CDR2 reads ANQGSEA. The CDR3 is made up of 13 amino acids. Trimming left V 4 bases short and J 6 bases short, with 12 bases between.

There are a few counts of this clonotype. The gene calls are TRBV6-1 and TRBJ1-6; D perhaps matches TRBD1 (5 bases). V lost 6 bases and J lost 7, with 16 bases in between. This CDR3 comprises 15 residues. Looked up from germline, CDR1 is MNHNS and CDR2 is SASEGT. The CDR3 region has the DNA TGTGCCAGCAGCCCCACTCGACAGCCGAATTCACCCCTCCACTTT. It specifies CASSPTRQPNSPLHF.

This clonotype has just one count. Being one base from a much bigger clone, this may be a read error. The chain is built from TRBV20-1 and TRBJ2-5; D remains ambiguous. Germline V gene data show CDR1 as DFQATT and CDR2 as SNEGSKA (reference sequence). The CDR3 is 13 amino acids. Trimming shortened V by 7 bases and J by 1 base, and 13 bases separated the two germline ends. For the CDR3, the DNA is TGCAGTGTTACCCCCCCACCCCAAGAGACCCAGTACTTC. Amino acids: CSVTPPPQETQYF.

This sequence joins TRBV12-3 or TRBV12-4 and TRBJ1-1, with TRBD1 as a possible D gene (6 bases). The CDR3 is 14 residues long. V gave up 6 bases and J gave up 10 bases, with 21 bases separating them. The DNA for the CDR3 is TGTGCCAGCAGCCCAGGGGTCCCGCCCCGCCTAGCTTTCTTT. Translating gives CASSPGVPPRLAFF.

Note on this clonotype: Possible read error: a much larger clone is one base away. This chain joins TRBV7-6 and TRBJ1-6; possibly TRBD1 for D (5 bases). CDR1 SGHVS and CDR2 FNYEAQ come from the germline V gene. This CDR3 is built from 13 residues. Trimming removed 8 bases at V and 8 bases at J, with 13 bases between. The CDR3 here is CASRQPLDSPLHF. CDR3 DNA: TGTGCCAGCCGACAGCCTCTGGATTCACCCCTCCACTTT.

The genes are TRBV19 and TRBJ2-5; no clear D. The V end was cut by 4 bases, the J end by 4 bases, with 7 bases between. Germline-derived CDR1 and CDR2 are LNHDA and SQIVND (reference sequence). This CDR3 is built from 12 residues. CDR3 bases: TGTGCCAGTAGTACTGCTAGAGAGACCCAGTACTTC. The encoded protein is CASSTARETQYF.

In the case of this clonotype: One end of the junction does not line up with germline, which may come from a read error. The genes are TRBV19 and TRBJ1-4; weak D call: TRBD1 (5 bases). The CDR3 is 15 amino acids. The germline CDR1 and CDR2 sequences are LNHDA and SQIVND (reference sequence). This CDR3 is CAGSLTGSTNEKLFF. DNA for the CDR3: TGTGCCGGTAGCCTCACAGGCTCAACTAATGAAAAACTGTTTTTT. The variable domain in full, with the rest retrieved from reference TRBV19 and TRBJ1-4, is DGGITQSPKYLFRKEGQNVTLSCEQNLNHDAMYWYRQDPGQGLRLIYYSQIVNDFQKGDIAEGYSVSREKKESFPLTVTSAQKNPTAFYLCAGSLTGSTNEKLFFGSGTQLSVL.

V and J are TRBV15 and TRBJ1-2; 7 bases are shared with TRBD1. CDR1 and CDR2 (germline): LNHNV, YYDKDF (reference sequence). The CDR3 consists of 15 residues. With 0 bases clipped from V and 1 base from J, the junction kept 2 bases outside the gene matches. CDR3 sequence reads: CATSRDDRVNYGYTF. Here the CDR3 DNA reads TGTGCCACCAGCAGAGACGACAGGGTTAACTATGGCTACACCTTC.

The CDR3 sequence: CASADRGSWETQYF. The CDR3 coding sequence is TGTGCCAGCGCCGACAGGGGTTCGTGGGAGACCCAGTACTTC. The rearrangement joins TRBV2 to TRBJ2-5, with 8 bases identical to TRBD1. This CDR3 region has 14 residues. V lost 8 bases and J lost 5; bases outside the gene matches: 10. The germline V gene encodes CDR1 SNHLY and CDR2 FYNNEI.

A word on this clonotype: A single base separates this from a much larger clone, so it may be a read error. The CDR3, as DNA: TGTGCCAGCAGTACACCAGGGGGGGATGGAAAACTGTTTTTT. Translation gives CASSTPGGDGKLFF. This chain connects TRBV2 to TRBJ1-4, with 7 bases identical to TRBD1. This CDR3 region has 14 residues. Germline values: CDR1 SNHLY, CDR2 FYNNEI. V was clipped by 5 bases and J by 10 bases; unmatched bases: 10. Full variable domain (rest looked up from reference TRBV2 and TRBJ1-4): EPEVTQTPSHQVTQMGQEVILRCVPISNHLYFYWYRQILGQKVEFLVSFYNNEISEKSEIFDDQFSVERPDGSNFTLKIRSTKLEDSAMYFCASSTPGGDGKLFFGSGTQLSVL.

The CDR3 DNA reads as TGTGCCAGCAACGATGGACAGGCAAGGAGTGAAAAACTGTTTTTT. The encoded protein is CASNDGQARSEKLFF. The genes are TRBV7-9 and TRBJ1-4, with 7 bases identical to TRBD1. The CDR3 is 15 residues long. The V and J ends lost 7 bases and 7 bases, in that order; junction bases with no gene match: 12. Germline V gene sequence: CDR1 SEHNR, CDR2 FQNEAQ (reference sequence). Drawing the rest from reference TRBV7-9 and TRBJ1-4, the complete variable domain is DTGVSQNPRHKITKRGQNVTFRCDPISEHNRLYWYRQTLGQGPEFLTYFQNEAQLEKSRLLSDRFSAERPKGSFSTLEIQRTEQGDSAMYLCASNDGQARSEKLFFGSGTQLSVL.

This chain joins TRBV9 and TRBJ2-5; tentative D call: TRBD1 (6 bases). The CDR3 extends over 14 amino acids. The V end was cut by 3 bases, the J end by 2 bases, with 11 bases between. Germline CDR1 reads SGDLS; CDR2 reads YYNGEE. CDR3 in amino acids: CASSAQGNQETQYF. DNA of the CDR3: TGTGCCAGCAGCGCACAGGGTAATCAAGAGACCCAGTACTTC. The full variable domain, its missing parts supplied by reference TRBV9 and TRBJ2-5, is DSGVTQTPKHLITATGQRVTLRCSPRSGDLSVYWYQQSLDQGLQFLIQYYNGEERAKGNILERFSAQQFPDLHSELNLSSLELGDSALYFCASSAQGNQETQYFGPGTRLLVL.

CDR3 amino acids: CASSEAPGQTEAFF. Written as DNA, the CDR3 is TGTGCCAGCAGTGAAGCTCCGGGACAGACTGAAGCTTTCTTT. The V gene is TRBV2, the J gene TRBJ1-1, with 7 bases fitting TRBD1. In germline, CDR1 is SNHLY, CDR2 FYNNEI. After removal of 0 bases from V and 5 bases from J, the junction contained 3 bases not matched to a gene. This CDR3 comprises 14 residues. The full variable domain, completed using reference TRBV2 and TRBJ1-1, is EPEVTQTPSHQVTQMGQEVILRCVPISNHLYFYWYRQILGQKVEFLVSFYNNEISEKSEIFDDQFSVERPDGSNFTLKIRSTKLEDSAMYFCASSEAPGQTEAFFGQGTRLTVV.

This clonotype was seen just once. CDR3 sequence (DNA): TGTGCCAGTAATCAGGGGGCTTCCCTCTATGGCTACACCTTC. It encodes CASNQGASLYGYTF. This sequence joins TRBV19 and TRBJ1-2; 8 bases line up with TRBD1. CDR1 and CDR2 from the germline V gene are LNHDA and SQIVND (reference sequence). The CDR3 consists of 14 residues. The V gene end was trimmed by 7 bases and the J gene end by 4 bases; junction bases not matched to a gene: 8.

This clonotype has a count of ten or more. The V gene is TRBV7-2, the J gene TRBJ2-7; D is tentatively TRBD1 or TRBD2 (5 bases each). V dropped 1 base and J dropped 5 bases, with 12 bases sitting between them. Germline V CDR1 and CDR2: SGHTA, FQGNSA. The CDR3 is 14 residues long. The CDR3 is CASSLGGTPNEQYF. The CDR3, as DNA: TGTGCCAGCAGCTTAGGAGGGACGCCTAACGAGCAGTACTTC.

Here the CDR3 DNA reads TGTGCCAGCAGCTTAAAGTGGGAGAGGGCGTACGAGCAGTACTTC. Translating it yields CASSLKWERAYEQYF. The rearrangement links TRBV11-2 to TRBJ2-7; a possible D gene is TRBD2 (5 bases). V gave up 2 bases and J gave up 4 bases, with 15 bases separating them. CDR3 length equals 15 residues. Germline-derived CDR1 and CDR2 are SGHAT and FQNNGV.

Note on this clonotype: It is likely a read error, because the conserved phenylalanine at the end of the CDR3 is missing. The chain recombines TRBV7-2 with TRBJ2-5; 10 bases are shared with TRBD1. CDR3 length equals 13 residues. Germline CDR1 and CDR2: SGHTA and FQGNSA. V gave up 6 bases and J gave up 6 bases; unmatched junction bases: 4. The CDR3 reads CASRDRGRKTQYS. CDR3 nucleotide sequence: TGTGCCAGCAGAGACAGGGGGCGAAAGACCCAGTACTCC.

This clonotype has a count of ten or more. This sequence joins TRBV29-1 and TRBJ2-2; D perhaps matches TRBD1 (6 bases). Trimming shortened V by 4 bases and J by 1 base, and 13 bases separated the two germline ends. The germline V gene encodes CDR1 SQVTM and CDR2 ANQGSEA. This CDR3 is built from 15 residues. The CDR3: CSVVASGVNTGELFF. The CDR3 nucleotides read TGCAGCGTTGTCGCCTCAGGGGTGAACACCGGGGAGCTGTTTTTT.

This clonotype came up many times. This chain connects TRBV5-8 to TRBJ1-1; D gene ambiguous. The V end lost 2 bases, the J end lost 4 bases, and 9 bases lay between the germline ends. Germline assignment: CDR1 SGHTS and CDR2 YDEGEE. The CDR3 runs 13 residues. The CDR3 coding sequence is TGTGCCAGCAGCTTATTGCTTGGCACTGAAGCTTTCTTT. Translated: CASSLLLGTEAFF. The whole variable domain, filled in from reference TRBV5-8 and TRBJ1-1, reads EAGVTQSPTHLIKTRGQQATLRCSPISGHTSVYWYQQALGLGLQFLLWYDEGEERNRGNFPPRFSGRQFPNYSSELNVNALELEDSALYLCASSLLLGTEAFFGQGTRLTVV.

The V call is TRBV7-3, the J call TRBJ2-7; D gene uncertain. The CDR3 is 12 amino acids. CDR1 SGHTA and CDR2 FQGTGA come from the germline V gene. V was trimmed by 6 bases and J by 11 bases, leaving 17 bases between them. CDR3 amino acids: CASSLSPQPKYF. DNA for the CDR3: TGTGCCAGCAGTTTATCTCCACAACCTAAGTACTTC.

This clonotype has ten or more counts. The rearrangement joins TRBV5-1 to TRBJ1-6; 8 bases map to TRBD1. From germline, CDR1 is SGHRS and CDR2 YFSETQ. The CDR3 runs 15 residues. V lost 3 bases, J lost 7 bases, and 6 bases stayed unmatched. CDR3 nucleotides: TGCGCCAGCAGCTACCAGGGGGCGCGAAATTCACCCCTCCACTTT. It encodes CASSYQGARNSPLHF.

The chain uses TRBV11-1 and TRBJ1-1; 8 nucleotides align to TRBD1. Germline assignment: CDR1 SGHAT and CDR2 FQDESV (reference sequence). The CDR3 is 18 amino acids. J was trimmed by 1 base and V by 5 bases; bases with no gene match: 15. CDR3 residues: CASSVGAFPGQENTEAFF. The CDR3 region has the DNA TGTGCCAGCAGCGTTGGTGCCTTCCCGGGACAGGAGAACACTGAAGCTTTCTTT.

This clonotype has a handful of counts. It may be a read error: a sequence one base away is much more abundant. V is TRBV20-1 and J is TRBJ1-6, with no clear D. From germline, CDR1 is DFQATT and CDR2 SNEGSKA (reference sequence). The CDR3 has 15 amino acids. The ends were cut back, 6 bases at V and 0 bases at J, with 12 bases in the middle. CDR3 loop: CSAIGAGSYNSPLHF. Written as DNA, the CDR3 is TGCAGTGCCATCGGCGCGGGCTCCTATAATTCACCCCTCCACTTT.

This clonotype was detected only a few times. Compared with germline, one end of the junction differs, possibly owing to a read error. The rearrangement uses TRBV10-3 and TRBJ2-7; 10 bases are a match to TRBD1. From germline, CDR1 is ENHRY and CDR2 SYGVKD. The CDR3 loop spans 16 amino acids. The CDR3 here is CASSAMTGTGVVEQYF. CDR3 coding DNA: TGTGCCAGCAGTGCCATGACCGGGACAGGGGTGGTCGAGCAGTACTTC.

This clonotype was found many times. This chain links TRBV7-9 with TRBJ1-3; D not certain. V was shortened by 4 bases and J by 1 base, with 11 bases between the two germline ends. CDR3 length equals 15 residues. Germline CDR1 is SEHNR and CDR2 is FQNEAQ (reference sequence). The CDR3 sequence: CASSSIRRSGNTIYF. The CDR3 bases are TGTGCCAGCAGCTCTATTCGGCGATCTGGAAACACCATATATTTT. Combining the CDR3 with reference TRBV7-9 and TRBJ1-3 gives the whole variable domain DTGVSQNPRHKITKRGQNVTFRCDPISEHNRLYWYRQTLGQGPEFLTYFQNEAQLEKSRLLSDRFSAERPKGSFSTLEIQRTEQGDSAMYLCASSSIRRSGNTIYFGEGSWLTVV.

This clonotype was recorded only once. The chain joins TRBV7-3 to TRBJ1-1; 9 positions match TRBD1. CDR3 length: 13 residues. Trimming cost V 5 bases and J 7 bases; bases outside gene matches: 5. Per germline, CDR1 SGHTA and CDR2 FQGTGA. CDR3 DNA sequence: TGTGCCAGCAGCCGCGGACAGGGGCGTGAAGCTTTCTTT. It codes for CASSRGQGREAFF.

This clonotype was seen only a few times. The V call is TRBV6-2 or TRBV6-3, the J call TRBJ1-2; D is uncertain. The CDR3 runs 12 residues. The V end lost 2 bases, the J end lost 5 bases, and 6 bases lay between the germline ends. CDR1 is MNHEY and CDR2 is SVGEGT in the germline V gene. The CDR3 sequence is CASSYGMYGYTF. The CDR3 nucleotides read TGTGCCAGCAGTTACGGCATGTATGGCTACACCTTC.

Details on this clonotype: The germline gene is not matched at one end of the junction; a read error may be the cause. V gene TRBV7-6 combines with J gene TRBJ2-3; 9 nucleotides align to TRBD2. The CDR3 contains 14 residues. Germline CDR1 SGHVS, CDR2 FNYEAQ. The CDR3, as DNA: TGTGCCAGCAGTTTAGCGGGAGAGACAGATACGCAGTATTTT. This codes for CASSLAGETDTQYF. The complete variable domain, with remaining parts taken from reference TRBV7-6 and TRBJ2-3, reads GAGVSQSPRYKVTKRGQDVALRCDPISGHVSLYWYRQALGQGPEFLTYFNYEAQQDKSGLPNDRFSAERPEGSISTLTIQRTEQRDSAMYRCASSLAGETDTQYFGPGTRLTVL.